Following are 13 T cell receptor beta chains from one sample sequenced in a study of tumor-infiltrating lymphocytes in primary liver carcinoma. A constant-region primer primed TCR beta cDNA synthesis from 450 to 550 ng of total RNA. The TCR beta library was amplified through three nested multiplex PCR rounds in a modified ARM-PCR procedure. Rounds one and two of PCR, each of around 11 cycles, were primed with TRBV1-TRBV30 forward primers and a C-beta reverse primer. Each CDR3 protein is one row after TCRdb ran MiXCR on the multiplex PCR reads. Of 99,000 or so distinct CDR3 sequences in the sample, around two thirds were seen once. Extraction of RNA together with DNA used about 17-30 mg of unsorted bulk tissue. The material sequenced was liver tumor tissue from sampling region 5. Subset specified: tumor region T5, tumor centre. The receptors were sampled from a woman in her sixties with primary liver carcinoma and hepatitis B virus infection.

With respect to this clonotype: At one end the junction does not follow the germline gene, possibly because of a read error. The chain carries TRBV12-3 or TRBV12-4 and TRBJ2-2, with D uncertain. This CDR3 region has 14 residues. CDR3 bases: TGTGCCAGCAGTTTATGCAGTAACACCGCGGAGCTGTTTTTT. This sequence encodes CASSLCSNTAELFF.

Here the CDR3 DNA reads TGTGCCTGGAGTCCCCGGGGAGCAAGTTGTATAAATGAGCAGTTCTTC. This encodes CAWSPRGASCINEQFF. The chain joins TRBV30 to TRBJ2-1, with D possibly being TRBD2 (5 bases). Germline V gene sequence: CDR1 GTSNPN, CDR2 SVGIG (reference sequence). CDR3 length: 16 amino acids. The germline V and J ends were trimmed by 2 bases and 7 bases, with 21 bases remaining between them.

This clonotype is labeled medium-sized (0.01 to 0.1%). This rearrangement joins TRBV4-2 to TRBJ1-3, with TRBD1 matching 7 bases. V lost 2 bases and J lost 4; bases outside the gene matches: 11. This CDR3 region has 17 residues. Germline assignment: CDR1 LGHNA and CDR2 YNFKEQ. This chain's CDR3 is CASSQYGGGFTGNTIYF. In nucleotides, the CDR3 is TGTGCCAGCAGCCAATATGGAGGGGGCTTTACCGGAAACACCATATATTTT.

Details on this clonotype: Its ends do not fully match the called genes, so a read error is possible. The chain uses TRBV11-2 and TRBJ1-2; weak D call: TRBD1 (6 bases). Germline CDR1 is SGHAT and CDR2 is FQNNGV. The CDR3 loop spans 16 amino acids. In nucleotides, the CDR3 is TGTACCAGCAACTTAAGAGATACAGGGCCCTATTATGGCTACACCTTC. It is translated as CTSNLRDTGPYYGYTF.

Concerning this clonotype: One end of the junction does not line up with germline, which may come from a read error. J is TRBJ2-7 and V is TRBV14; D is undetermined. This CDR3 is built from 12 residues. Germline V gives CDR1 SGHDN, CDR2 FVKESK. The CDR3 protein is CASIQVYYAQYF. The CDR3 nucleotides are TGTGCCAGCATCCAAGTTTACTACGCGCAGTACTTC.

Details on this clonotype: A junction end diverges from the germline sequence, so it may reflect a read error. The genes are TRBV29-1 and TRBJ2-3; weak D call: TRBD2 (6 bases). There are 14 residues in the CDR3. In germline, CDR1 is SQVTM, CDR2 ANQGSEA. CDR3 region: CSVVGRRGADTQYF. The CDR3 DNA follows: TGCAGCGTTGTTGGCCGGAGGGGTGCAGATACGCAATATTTT.

As concerns this clonotype: No conserved phenylalanine or tryptophan ends this CDR3, so it is likely a read error. The rearrangement uses TRBV11-3 and TRBJ1-1; D not certain. The germline V and J ends were trimmed by 0 bases and 9 bases, with 11 bases remaining between them. From germline, CDR1 is SGHNT and CDR2 YENEEA. There are 13 residues in the CDR3. CDR3 in amino acids: CASSLERDTKAFS. CDR3 in DNA: TGTGCCAGCAGCTTAGAAAGGGATACTAAAGCTTTCTCT.

Many counts were recorded for this clonotype. The chain is built from TRBV6-1 and TRBJ2-1; D is possibly TRBD1 (6 bases). Trimming cost V 6 bases and J 9 bases, with 18 bases left between them. Germline V lookup: CDR1 MNHNS, CDR2 SASEGT. The CDR3 contains 14 residues. The CDR3 loop reads CASSPRQGSGEQFF. In nucleotides, the CDR3 is TGTGCCAGCAGCCCTCGGCAGGGGTCGGGTGAGCAGTTCTTC.

This clonotype was seen many times. The rearrangement joins TRBV14 to TRBJ2-7; D gene ambiguous. The germline V gene has CDR1 SGHDN and CDR2 FVKESK. V was cut by 3 bases and J by 6 bases, with 9 bases left in between. This CDR3 spans 12 amino acids. Written as DNA, the CDR3 is TGTGCCAGCAGCCACGTCCCCGGCGAGCAGTACTTC. The encoded protein is CASSHVPGEQYF.

Details on this clonotype: At one end, the junction sequence differs from germline, possibly due to a read error. V and J are TRBV11-2 and TRBJ2-7; 8 bases are shared with TRBD2. From germline, CDR1 is SGHAT and CDR2 FQNNGV. The CDR3 contains 16 residues. The CDR3 sequence is CTSTTPGREAWGGQYF. DNA for the CDR3: TGTACCAGCACGACTCCTGGGCGGGAGGCATGGGGGGGACAGTACTTC.

This clonotype was seen many times. The rearrangement links TRBV28 to TRBJ1-6, with D perhaps matching TRBD1 (5 bases). V gave up 3 bases and J gave up 9 bases, with 12 bases separating them. Per germline, CDR1 MDHEN and CDR2 SYDVKM. The CDR3 is made up of 14 amino acids. CDR3 sequence (DNA): TGTGCCAGCAGTTTTCATGGTGGGGGTTCACCCCTCCACTTT. This translates into CASSFHGGGSPLHF. The full variable domain, with the rest looked up from reference TRBV28 and TRBJ1-6, is DVKVTQSSRYLVKRTGEKVFLECVQDMDHENMFWYRQDPGLGLRLIYFSYDVKMKEKGDIPEGYSVSREKKERFSLILESASTNQTSMYLCASSFHGGGSPLHFGNGTRLTVT.

About this clonotype itself: A read error is possible here, since a much larger clone lies one base away. The V call is TRBV29-1, the J call TRBJ1-5; D might be TRBD1 (6 bases). From germline, CDR1 is SQVTM and CDR2 ANQGSEA. The length of the CDR3 is 13 residues. CDR3 DNA: TGCAGCGTTGCACGGGACAACAATGAGCCCCAGCATTTT. Translated: CSVARDNNEPQHF.

This clonotype has a handful of counts. Being one base from a much bigger clone, this may be a read error. The genes are TRBV10-2 and TRBJ2-1; D not certain. In germline, CDR1 is WSHSY, CDR2 SAAADI. Trimming shortened V by 6 bases and J by 8 bases, and 17 bases separated the two germline ends. This CDR3 is built from 14 residues. The CDR3 spells CASRKRHGDDEQFF. The CDR3 DNA reads TGCGCCAGCAGAAAACGACATGGAGACGATGAGCAGTTCTTC.